Sequencing of this T cell receptor (beta chain) was carried out in a study of technical replicates of blood from a handful of donors. Assay used: immunoSEQ multiplex PCR; TCRdb lists only in-frame clones, some missing. Of about 81,000 clones in the sample, 85% to 95% were seen once. Trimming removed 4 bases at V and 7 bases at J, with 11 bases between. CDR1 and CDR2 from the germline V gene are MGHRA and YSYEKL. The CDR3 covers 13 residues. The J gene is TRBJ1-3, the V gene TRBV4-1, with D possibly matching TRBD1 (5 bases). The TCR was taken from a human donor in good health. Sequencing used T cells isolated from PBMCs. The CDR3 sequence is CASSPGRGNTIYF. The CDR3 DNA sequence: TGCGCCAGCAGCCCCGGTCGGGGGAACACCATATATTTT.